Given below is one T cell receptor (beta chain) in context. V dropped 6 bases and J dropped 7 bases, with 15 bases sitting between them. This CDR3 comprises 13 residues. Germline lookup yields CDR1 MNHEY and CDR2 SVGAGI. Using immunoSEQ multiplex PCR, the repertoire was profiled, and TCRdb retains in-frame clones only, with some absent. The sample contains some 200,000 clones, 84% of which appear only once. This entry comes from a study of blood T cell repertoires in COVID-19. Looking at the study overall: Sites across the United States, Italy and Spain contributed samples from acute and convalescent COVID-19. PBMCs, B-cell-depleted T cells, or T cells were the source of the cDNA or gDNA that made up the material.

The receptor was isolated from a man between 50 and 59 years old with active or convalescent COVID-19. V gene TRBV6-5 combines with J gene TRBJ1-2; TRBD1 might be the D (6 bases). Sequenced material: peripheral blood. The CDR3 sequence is CASRGTMGTGYTF. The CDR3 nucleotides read TGTGCCAGCAGGGGGACAATGGGCACTGGCTACACCTTC.